This T cell receptor beta chain is from a study of T cells after yellow fever vaccination. V lost 6 bases to trimming and J lost 8 bases; unmatched junction nucleotides: 7. The CDR3 sequence is 14 residues long. Germline V lookup: CDR1 MNHNS, CDR2 SASEGT. MiXCR was run by TCRdb on the 5' RACE reads, yielding one entry per CDR3 protein. This table has 200,000 to 300,000 distinct CDR3 sequences, 6.9% appearing once. The specimen comprised CD4+ T cells sorted from PBMCs, sampled 15 days after the yellow fever booster vaccination. The chain joins TRBV6-1 to TRBJ1-6, with TRBD1 identical over 7 bases. This TCR came from a young man who received the YFV17D yellow fever vaccine. CDR3 amino acids: CASRPGTAYSPLHF. CDR3 DNA sequence: TGTGCCAGCAGACCCGGGACAGCCTATTCACCCCTCCACTTT.